This T cell receptor beta chain was sequenced in a study of cytomegalovirus exposure and HLA in healthy donors. Study-wide points: In an earlier analysis, in some 500 donors, most V segments appeared productive either ~87% or ~30% of the time.

CDR3 length: 13 amino acids. Germline CDR1 and CDR2: SQVTM and ANQGSEA. Trimming shortened V by 4 bases and J by 0 bases, and 9 bases separated the two germline ends. Details on this clone: The antigen is unknown.

The primer mix had 60 Vbeta and 13 Jbeta primers. This table comes from immunoSEQ multiplex PCR, and its TCRdb copy is limited to in-frame clones, with some not included. The repertoire has some 130,000 clones, approximately 80% of them found once; the top ten carry under 7%. The J gene is TRBJ1-1, the V gene TRBV29-1; the D gene is possibly TRBD1 (6 bases). The sequencing input was PBMCs. The receptor was derived from a woman aged 40 to 50 in good health and CMV-seropositive. The chain's CDR3 is CSVGGQMNTEAFF. DNA of the CDR3: TGCAGCGTTGGGGGGCAGATGAACACTGAAGCTTTCTTT.